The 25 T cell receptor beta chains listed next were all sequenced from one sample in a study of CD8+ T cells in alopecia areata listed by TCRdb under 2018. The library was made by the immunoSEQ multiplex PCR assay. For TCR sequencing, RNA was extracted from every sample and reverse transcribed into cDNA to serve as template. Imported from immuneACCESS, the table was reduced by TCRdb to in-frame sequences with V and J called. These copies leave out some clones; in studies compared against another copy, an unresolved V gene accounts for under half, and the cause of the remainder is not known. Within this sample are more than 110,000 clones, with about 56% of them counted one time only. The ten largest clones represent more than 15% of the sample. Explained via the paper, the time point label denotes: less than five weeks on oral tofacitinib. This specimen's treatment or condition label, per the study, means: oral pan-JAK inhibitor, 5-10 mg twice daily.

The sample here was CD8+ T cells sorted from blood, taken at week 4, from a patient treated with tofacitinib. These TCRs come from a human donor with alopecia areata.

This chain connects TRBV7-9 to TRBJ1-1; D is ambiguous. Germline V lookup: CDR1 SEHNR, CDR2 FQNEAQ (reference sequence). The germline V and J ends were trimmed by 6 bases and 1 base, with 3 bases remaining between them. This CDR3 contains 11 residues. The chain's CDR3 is CASRTNTEAFF. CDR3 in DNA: TGTGCCAGCAGGACGAACACTGAAGCTTTCTTT. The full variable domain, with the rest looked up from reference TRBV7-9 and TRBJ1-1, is DTGVSQNPRHKITKRGQNVTFRCDPISEHNRLYWYRQTLGQGPEFLTYFQNEAQLEKSRLLSDRFSAERPKGSFSTLEIQRTEQGDSAMYLCASRTNTEAFFGQGTRLTVV.

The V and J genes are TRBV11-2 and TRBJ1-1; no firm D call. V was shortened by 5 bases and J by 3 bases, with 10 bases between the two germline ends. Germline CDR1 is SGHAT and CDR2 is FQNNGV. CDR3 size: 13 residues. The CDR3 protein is CASSATGDTEAFF. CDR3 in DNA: TGTGCCAGCAGCGCAACTGGGGACACTGAAGCTTTCTTT.

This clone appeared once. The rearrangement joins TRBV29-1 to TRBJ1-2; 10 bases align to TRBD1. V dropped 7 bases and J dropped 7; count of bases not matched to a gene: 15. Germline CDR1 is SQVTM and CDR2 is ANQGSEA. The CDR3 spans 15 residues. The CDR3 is CSANKPGQGSPGYTF. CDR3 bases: TGCAGCGCCAATAAACCGGGACAGGGGAGCCCTGGCTACACCTTC.

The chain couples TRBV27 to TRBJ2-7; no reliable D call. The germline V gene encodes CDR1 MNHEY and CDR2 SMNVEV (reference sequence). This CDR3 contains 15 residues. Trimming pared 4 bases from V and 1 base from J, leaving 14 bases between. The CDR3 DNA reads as TGTGCCAGCAGTTCCGAACCCAGATCGTCCTACGAGCAGTACTTC. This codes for CASSSEPRSSYEQYF.

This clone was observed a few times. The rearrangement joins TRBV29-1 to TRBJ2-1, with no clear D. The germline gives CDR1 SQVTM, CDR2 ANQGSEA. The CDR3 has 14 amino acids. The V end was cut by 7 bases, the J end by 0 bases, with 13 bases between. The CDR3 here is CSAKVVSSYNEQFF. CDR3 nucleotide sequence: TGCAGCGCCAAGGTGGTAAGCTCCTACAATGAGCAGTTCTTC.

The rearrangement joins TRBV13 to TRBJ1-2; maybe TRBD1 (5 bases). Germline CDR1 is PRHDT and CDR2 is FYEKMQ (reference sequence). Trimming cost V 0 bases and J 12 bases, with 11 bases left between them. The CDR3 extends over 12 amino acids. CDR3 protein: CASSLGGTADTF. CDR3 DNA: TGTGCCAGCAGCTTAGGGGGGACCGCGGACACCTTC. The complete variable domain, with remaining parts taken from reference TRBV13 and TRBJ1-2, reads AAGVIQSPRHLIKEKRETATLKCYPIPRHDTVYWYQQGPGQDPQFLISFYEKMQSDKGSIPDRFSAQQFSDYHSELNMSSLELGDSALYFCASSLGGTADTFGSGTRLTVV.

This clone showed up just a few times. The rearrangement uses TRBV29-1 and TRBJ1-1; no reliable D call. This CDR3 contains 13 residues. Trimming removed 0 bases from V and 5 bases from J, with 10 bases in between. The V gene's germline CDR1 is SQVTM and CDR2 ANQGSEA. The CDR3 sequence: CSVEDLGSTEAFF. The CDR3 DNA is TGCAGCGTTGAAGATCTTGGGTCGACTGAAGCTTTCTTT.

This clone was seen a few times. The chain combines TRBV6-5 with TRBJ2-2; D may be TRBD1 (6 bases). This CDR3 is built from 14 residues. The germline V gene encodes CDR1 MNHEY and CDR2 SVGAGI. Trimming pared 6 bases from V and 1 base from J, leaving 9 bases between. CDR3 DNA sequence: TGTGCCAGCAGCGGACAGTGGAACACCGGGGAGCTGTTTTTT. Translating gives CASSGQWNTGELFF.

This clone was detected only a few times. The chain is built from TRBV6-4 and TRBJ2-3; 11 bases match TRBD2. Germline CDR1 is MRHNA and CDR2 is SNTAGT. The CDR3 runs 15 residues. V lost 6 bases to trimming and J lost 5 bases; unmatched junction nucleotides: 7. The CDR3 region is CASSPLAGAVDTQYF. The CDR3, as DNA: TGTGCCAGCAGCCCACTAGCGGGGGCGGTAGATACGCAGTATTTT.

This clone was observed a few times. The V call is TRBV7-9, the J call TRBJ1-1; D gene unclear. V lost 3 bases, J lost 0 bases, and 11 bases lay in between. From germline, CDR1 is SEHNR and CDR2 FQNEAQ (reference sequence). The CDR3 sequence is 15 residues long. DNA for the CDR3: TGTGCCAGCAGCTTCAAGGAGCGCGTGAACACTGAAGCTTTCTTT. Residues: CASSFKERVNTEAFF.

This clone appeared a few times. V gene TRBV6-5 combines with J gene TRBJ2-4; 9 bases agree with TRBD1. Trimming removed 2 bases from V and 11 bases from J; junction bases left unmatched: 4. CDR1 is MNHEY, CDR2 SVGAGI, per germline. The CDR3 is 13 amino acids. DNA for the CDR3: TGTGCCAGCAGTTACGGGACAGGGCAGGTTCAGTACTTC. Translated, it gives CASSYGTGQVQYF.

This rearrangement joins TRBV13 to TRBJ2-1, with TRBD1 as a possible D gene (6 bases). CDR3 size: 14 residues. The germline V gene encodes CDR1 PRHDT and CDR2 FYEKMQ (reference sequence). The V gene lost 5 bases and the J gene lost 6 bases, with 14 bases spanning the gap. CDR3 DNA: TGTGCCAGCAGCACAGGGATTCGGTTCAATGAGCAGTTCTTC. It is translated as CASSTGIRFNEQFF.

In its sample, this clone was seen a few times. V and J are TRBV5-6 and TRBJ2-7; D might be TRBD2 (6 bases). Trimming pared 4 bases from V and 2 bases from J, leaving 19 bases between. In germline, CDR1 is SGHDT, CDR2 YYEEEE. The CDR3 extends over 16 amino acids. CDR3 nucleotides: TGTGCCAGCAGCGGTACCGGGAGAGGGGTCGCCTACGAGCAGTACTTC. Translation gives CASSGTGRGVAYEQYF.

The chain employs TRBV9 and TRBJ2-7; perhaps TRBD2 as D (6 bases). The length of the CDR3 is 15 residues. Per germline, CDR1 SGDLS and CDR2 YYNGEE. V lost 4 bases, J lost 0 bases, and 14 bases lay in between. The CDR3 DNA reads TGTGCCAGCAGCTTTCGGGACTCCAGCTCCTACGAGCAGTACTTC. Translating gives CASSFRDSSSYEQYF.

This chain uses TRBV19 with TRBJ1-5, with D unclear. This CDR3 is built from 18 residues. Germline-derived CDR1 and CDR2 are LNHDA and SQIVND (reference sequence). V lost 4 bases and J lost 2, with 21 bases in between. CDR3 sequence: CASSNPRGWGRGNQPQHF. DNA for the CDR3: TGTGCCAGTAGTAACCCCAGAGGTTGGGGAAGGGGCAATCAGCCCCAGCATTTT.

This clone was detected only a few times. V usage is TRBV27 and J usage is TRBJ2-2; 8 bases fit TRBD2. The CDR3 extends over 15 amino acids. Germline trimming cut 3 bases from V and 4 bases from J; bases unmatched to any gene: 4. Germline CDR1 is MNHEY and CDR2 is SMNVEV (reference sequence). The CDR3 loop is CASSFGGAGTGELFF. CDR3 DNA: TGTGCCAGCAGTTTCGGGGGGGCTGGCACCGGGGAGCTGTTTTTT.

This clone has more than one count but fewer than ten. As DNA, the CDR3 is TGTGCCATCAGTGAGTCGACAGGGCTGAACACTGAAGCTTTCTTT. Its translation: CAISESTGLNTEAFF. This chain links TRBV10-3 with TRBJ1-1, with 7 bases aligning to TRBD1. The germline V gene encodes CDR1 ENHRY and CDR2 SYGVKD. V trimming: 0 bases; J trimming: 0 bases; junction bases outside the gene matches: 1. This CDR3 is built from 15 residues.

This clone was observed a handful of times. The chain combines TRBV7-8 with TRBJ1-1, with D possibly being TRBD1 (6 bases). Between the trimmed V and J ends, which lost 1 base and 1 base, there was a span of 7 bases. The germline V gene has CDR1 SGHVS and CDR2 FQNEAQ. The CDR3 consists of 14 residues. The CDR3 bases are TGTGCCAGCAGCTTAGTAGGGGGGAACACTGAAGCTTTCTTT. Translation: CASSLVGGNTEAFF.

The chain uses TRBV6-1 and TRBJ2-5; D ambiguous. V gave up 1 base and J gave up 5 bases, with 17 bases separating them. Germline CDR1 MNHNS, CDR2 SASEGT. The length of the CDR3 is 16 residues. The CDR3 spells CASSEVSGGELETQYF. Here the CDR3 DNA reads TGTGCCAGCAGTGAAGTCTCCGGTGGCGAACTGGAGACCCAGTACTTC.

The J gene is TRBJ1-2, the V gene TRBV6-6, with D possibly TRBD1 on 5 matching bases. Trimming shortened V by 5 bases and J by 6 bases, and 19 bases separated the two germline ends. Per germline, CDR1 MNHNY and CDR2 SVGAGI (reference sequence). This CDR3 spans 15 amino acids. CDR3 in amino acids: CASSPTAGLGDGYTF. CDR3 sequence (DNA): TGTGCCAGCAGTCCGACGGCGGGGTTAGGGGATGGCTACACCTTC.

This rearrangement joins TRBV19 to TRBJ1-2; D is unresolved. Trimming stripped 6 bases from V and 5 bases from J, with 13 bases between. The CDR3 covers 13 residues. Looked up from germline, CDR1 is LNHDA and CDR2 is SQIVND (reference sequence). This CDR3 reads CASRFKTEYGYTF. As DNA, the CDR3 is TGTGCCAGTAGGTTTAAGACTGAGTATGGCTACACCTTC. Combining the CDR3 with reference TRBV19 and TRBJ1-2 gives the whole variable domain DGGITQSPKYLFRKEGQNVTLSCEQNLNHDAMYWYRQDPGQGLRLIYYSQIVNDFQKGDIAEGYSVSREKKESFPLTVTSAQKNPTAFYLCASRFKTEYGYTFGSGTRLTVV.

The CDR3 DNA sequence: TGTGCCAGCACCGCAGGGACCGCCGACTACGAGCAGTACTTC. The encoded protein is CASTAGTADYEQYF. The chain combines TRBV25-1 with TRBJ2-7; TRBD1 or TRBD2 may be the D gene (5 bases each). V gave up 7 bases and J gave up 3 bases, with 16 bases separating them. Germline values: CDR1 MGHDK, CDR2 SYGVNS. CDR3 length equals 14 residues.

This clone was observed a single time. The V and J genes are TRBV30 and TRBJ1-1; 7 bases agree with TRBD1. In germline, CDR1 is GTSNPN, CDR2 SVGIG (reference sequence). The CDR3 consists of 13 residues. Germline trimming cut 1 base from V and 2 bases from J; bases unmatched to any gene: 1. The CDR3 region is CAWSGQGNTEAFF. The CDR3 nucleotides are TGTGCCTGGAGTGGACAGGGTAACACTGAAGCTTTCTTT.

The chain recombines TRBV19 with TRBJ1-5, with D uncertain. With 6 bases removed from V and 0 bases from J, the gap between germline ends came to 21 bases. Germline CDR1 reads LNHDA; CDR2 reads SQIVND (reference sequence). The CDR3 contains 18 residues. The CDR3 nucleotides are TGTGCCAGTAGCCCCGGGCCCTTCCGCAAGGGTAGCAATCAGCCCCAGCATTTT. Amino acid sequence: CASSPGPFRKGSNQPQHF.

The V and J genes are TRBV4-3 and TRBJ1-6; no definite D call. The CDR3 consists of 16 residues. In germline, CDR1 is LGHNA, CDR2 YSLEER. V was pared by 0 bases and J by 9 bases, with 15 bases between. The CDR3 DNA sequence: TGCGCCAGCAGCCAAGATAGATCGAGTGCAGGTTCACCCCTCCACTTT. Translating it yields CASSQDRSSAGSPLHF.